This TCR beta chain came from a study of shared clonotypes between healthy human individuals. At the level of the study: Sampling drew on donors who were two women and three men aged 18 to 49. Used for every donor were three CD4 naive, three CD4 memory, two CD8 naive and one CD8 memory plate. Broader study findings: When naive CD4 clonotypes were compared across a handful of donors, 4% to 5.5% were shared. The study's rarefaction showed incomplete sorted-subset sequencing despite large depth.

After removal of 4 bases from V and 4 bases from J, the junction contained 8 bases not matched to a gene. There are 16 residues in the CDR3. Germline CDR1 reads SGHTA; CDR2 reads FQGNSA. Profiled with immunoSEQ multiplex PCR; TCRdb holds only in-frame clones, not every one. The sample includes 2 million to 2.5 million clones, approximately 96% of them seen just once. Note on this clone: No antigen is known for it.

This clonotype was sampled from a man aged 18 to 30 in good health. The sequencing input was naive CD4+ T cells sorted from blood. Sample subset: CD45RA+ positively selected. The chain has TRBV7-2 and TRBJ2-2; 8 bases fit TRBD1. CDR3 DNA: TGTGCCAGCAGCTCATATCAGGGGGCTAGCACCGGGGAGCTGTTTTTT. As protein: CASSSYQGASTGELFF.